This passage covers 16 T cell receptor beta chains from one sample sequenced in a study of blood T cell repertoires in COVID-19. Generated by immunoSEQ multiplex PCR, the TCRdb table keeps only in-frame clones and is missing some. This sample has about 180,000 clones, with approximately 88% found just once. The specimen was peripheral blood. The receptors stem from a woman aged 25 to 39 with acute or convalescent COVID-19.

The chain combines TRBV2 with TRBJ1-4, with unresolved D. CDR1 and CDR2 from the germline V gene are SNHLY and FYNNEI. The CDR3 is made up of 13 amino acids. The V gene lost 5 bases and the J gene lost 13 bases, with 17 bases spanning the gap. Here the CDR3 DNA reads TGTGCCAGCAGTCCGCGACTTGGTGAGGTACTGTTTTTT. It translates to CASSPRLGEVLFF.

The J gene is TRBJ2-7, the V gene TRBV15, with 8 bases identical to TRBD1. V lost 1 base, J lost 3 bases, and 8 bases stayed unmatched. The CDR3 runs to 16 residues. Germline-derived CDR1 and CDR2 are LNHNV and YYDKDF (reference sequence). The DNA for the CDR3 is TGTGCCACCAGCAGAGGAGGCAGGGGGCACCTCTACGAGCAGTACTTC. Translating it yields CATSRGGRGHLYEQYF.

The V call is TRBV7-2, the J call TRBJ2-1; D may be TRBD2 (6 bases). This CDR3 has 14 amino acids. The germline CDR1 and CDR2 sequences are SGHTA and FQGNSA. V lost 5 bases to trimming and J lost 6 bases, with 14 bases between them. The CDR3 region has the DNA TGTGCCAGCAGCCCGGGACTCTGGCTCAATGAGCAGTTCTTC. Protein sequence: CASSPGLWLNEQFF.

V and J are TRBV3-1 (or the pseudogene TRBV3-2) and TRBJ2-1; maybe TRBD2 (6 bases). Trimming shortened V by 5 bases and J by 5 bases, and 19 bases separated the two germline ends. Germline loops: CDR1 LGHDT, CDR2 YNNKEL (reference sequence). This CDR3 has 16 amino acids. The CDR3 loop reads CASSYLPTSRHNEQFF. CDR3 DNA sequence: TGTGCCAGCAGCTACCTTCCGACTAGTCGGCACAATGAGCAGTTCTTC.

The CDR3 nucleotides read TGTGCCATCCTCTCAGGGTCGGGCACAGATACGCAGTATTTT. It codes for CAILSGSGTDTQYF. The V and J genes are TRBV10-3 and TRBJ2-3; D is possibly TRBD1 (5 bases). This CDR3 contains 14 residues. Trimming pared 8 bases from V and 1 base from J, leaving 13 bases between. Germline values: CDR1 ENHRY, CDR2 SYGVKD.

This clone was seen more than once but under ten times. The CDR3: CASSPRLAGSYEQYF. The CDR3 nucleotides read TGTGCCAGCAGTCCTCGACTAGCGGGATCCTACGAGCAGTACTTC. This chain connects TRBV28 to TRBJ2-7; 11 positions agree with TRBD2. The CDR3 consists of 15 residues. In germline, CDR1 is MDHEN, CDR2 SYDVKM. After removal of 5 bases from V and 1 base from J, the junction contained 4 bases not matched to a gene.

This chain connects TRBV19 to TRBJ2-5; 8 bases align to TRBD2. Unmatched junction bases numbered 6, after V lost 5 bases and J lost 7 bases. CDR1 and CDR2 (germline): LNHDA, SQIVND (reference sequence). CDR3 length: 13 residues. CDR3 loop: CASSAGGEVTQYF. The CDR3 coding sequence is TGTGCCAGTAGTGCGGGAGGAGAGGTGACCCAGTACTTC. The full variable domain, completed using reference TRBV19 and TRBJ2-5, is DGGITQSPKYLFRKEGQNVTLSCEQNLNHDAMYWYRQDPGQGLRLIYYSQIVNDFQKGDIAEGYSVSREKKESFPLTVTSAQKNPTAFYLCASSAGGEVTQYFGPGTRLLVL.

This chain uses TRBV5-1 with TRBJ2-2; possible D gene TRBD2, 7 bases. CDR1 is SGHRS, CDR2 YFSETQ, per germline. There are 16 residues in the CDR3. Trimming took 1 base from V and 5 from J, leaving 15 bases between them. CDR3 in amino acids: CASSLYGGHGTGELFF. The CDR3 DNA follows: TGCGCCAGCAGCTTGTACGGGGGGCATGGAACCGGGGAGCTGTTTTTT.

The chain joins TRBV12-5 to TRBJ2-5; D is ambiguous. CDR3 length: 14 amino acids. Germline V lookup: CDR1 LGHNT, CDR2 FRNRAP. The V end was cut by 1 base, the J end by 5 bases, with 11 bases between. The DNA for the CDR3 is TGTGCTAGTGGTTTGGCCGGGTCCGTCGAGACCCAGTACTTC. Translation gives CASGLAGSVETQYF.

The CDR3, as DNA: TGTGCCAGCAGCCAAGCCCTAGGTCCCCCTCAAGAGACCCAGTACTTC. Its translation is CASSQALGPPQETQYF. The gene calls are TRBV14 and TRBJ2-5; D gene uncertain. The germline CDR1 and CDR2 sequences are SGHDN and FVKESK. Trimming left V 1 base short and J 2 bases short, with 14 bases between. CDR3 length: 16 residues.

The rearrangement uses TRBV24-1 and TRBJ2-5; 7 bases are a match to TRBD2. V lost 4 bases, J lost 1 base, and 5 bases stayed unmatched. Germline CDR1 and CDR2: KGHDR and SFDVKD. There are 15 residues in the CDR3. The CDR3 spells CATSDKTSIQETQYF. In DNA form, the CDR3 reads TGTGCCACCAGTGACAAGACTAGCATCCAAGAGACCCAGTACTTC.

This sequence joins TRBV7-6 and TRBJ2-7; D possibly corresponds to TRBD2 (7 bases). CDR1 SGHVS and CDR2 FNYEAQ come from the germline V gene. The CDR3 runs to 15 residues. V was shortened by 0 bases and J by 5 bases, with 14 bases between the two germline ends. The CDR3 nucleotides are TGTGCCAGCAGCTTAGCAAGGGGGGGCAGGGACGAGCAGTACTTC. Translating it yields CASSLARGGRDEQYF.

V and J are TRBV15 and TRBJ2-7; D is ambiguous. From germline, CDR1 is LNHNV and CDR2 YYDKDF (reference sequence). The CDR3 consists of 14 residues. With 1 base removed from V and 0 bases from J, the gap between germline ends came to 7 bases. The CDR3 DNA sequence: TGTGCCACCAGCAGAGCGGTAAGCTCCTACGAGCAGTACTTC. Its translation is CATSRAVSSYEQYF.

The chain employs TRBV6-5 and TRBJ2-1; 7 positions match TRBD2. The ends lost 0 bases at V and 11 bases at J; junction bases unmatched: 10. CDR3 length equals 15 residues. CDR1 and CDR2 from the germline V gene are MNHEY and SVGAGI. CDR3 loop: CASSYSILREVKQFF. CDR3 sequence (DNA): TGTGCCAGCAGTTACTCGATTCTACGGGAGGTGAAGCAGTTCTTC.

This clone was seen a single time. The chain links TRBV19 to TRBJ2-1; TRBD1 agrees at 7 bases. Unmatched junction bases numbered 8, after V lost 7 bases and J lost 5 bases. This CDR3 contains 14 residues. The germline gives CDR1 LNHDA, CDR2 SQIVND (reference sequence). CDR3 coding DNA: TGTGCCAGTACCTATCCAGGACAGGACAATGAGCAGTTCTTC. Translation gives CASTYPGQDNEQFF.

This clone was counted only a few times. J is TRBJ1-1 and V is TRBV3-1 (or the pseudogene TRBV3-2); possible D gene TRBD1, 5 bases. Germline V CDR1 and CDR2: LGHDT, YNNKEL (reference sequence). The V and J ends lost 4 bases and 10 bases respectively, with 13 bases between them. This CDR3 has 12 residues. CDR3 region: CASSRDWNRAFF. The CDR3 DNA sequence: TGTGCCAGCAGCCGGGACTGGAACCGAGCTTTCTTT.